The 22 T cell receptor beta chains reported below all come from one sample, sequenced in a study of control samples from healthy donors and cancer patients. Some clones are missing from TCRdb's copy, which holds only in-frame ones; the method was immunoSEQ multiplex PCR. Here the sample spans 150,000 or so clones, over 85% being singletons. The material sequenced was blood. All receptors come from a man in his late teens or twenties in good health.

The count of this clone is one. The chain is built from TRBV28 and TRBJ1-2; D is ambiguous. This CDR3 contains 13 residues. CDR1 and CDR2 (germline): MDHEN, SYDVKM. V shed 3 bases and J shed 2 bases, with 7 bases lying between them. The CDR3 bases are TGTGCCAGCAGTTTTCCAGGAAACTATGGCTACACCTTC. It codes for CASSFPGNYGYTF.

The CDR3 region is CASSHRQGYPYEQYF. The CDR3 coding sequence is TGTGCCAGCAGCCACAGACAGGGCTATCCCTACGAGCAGTACTTC. The chain has TRBV27 and TRBJ2-7, with 7 bases that match TRBD1. CDR3 size: 15 residues. Germline V gives CDR1 MNHEY, CDR2 SMNVEV (reference sequence). The V and J ends lost 6 bases and 2 bases, in that order; junction bases with no gene match: 10.

The V gene is TRBV6-5, the J gene TRBJ2-1; 7 nucleotides line up with TRBD2. Germline assignment: CDR1 MNHEY and CDR2 SVGAGI. The CDR3 runs 16 residues. The J segment lost 3 bases and the V segment lost 4 bases, leaving 9 bases of the junction unmatched. CDR3 nucleotide sequence: TGTGCCAGCAGTTCGAAGGCGGGAGTTTTCTACAATGAGCAGTTCTTC. Protein sequence: CASSSKAGVFYNEQFF.

The chain has TRBV7-2 and TRBJ2-3; 12 bases are a match to TRBD2. The CDR3 spans 17 residues. V was clipped by 5 bases and J by 3 bases; unmatched bases: 9. The germline CDR1 and CDR2 sequences are SGHTA and FQGNSA. CDR3 protein: CASSHRLAGDRTDTQYF. The DNA of the CDR3 is TGTGCCAGCAGCCACCGACTAGCGGGAGATCGTACAGATACGCAGTATTTT.

The rearrangement links TRBV11-3 to TRBJ2-3; TRBD1 aligns across 9 bases. The CDR3 extends over 16 amino acids. From germline, CDR1 is SGHNT and CDR2 YENEEA. Trimming removed 4 bases from V and 3 bases from J; junction bases left unmatched: 8. CDR3 residues: CASSSGQGRGTDTQYF. CDR3 DNA: TGTGCCAGCAGCTCCGGACAGGGGCGGGGAACAGATACGCAGTATTTT.

The rearrangement links TRBV10-3 to TRBJ2-1; tentatively, D is TRBD2 (6 bases). Trimming removed 0 bases from V and 7 bases from J, with 16 bases in between. From germline, CDR1 is ENHRY and CDR2 SYGVKD. The length of the CDR3 is 16 residues. Here the CDR3 reads CAISESGGRIANEQFF. The CDR3, as DNA: TGTGCCATCAGTGAGTCGGGTGGGAGGATCGCGAATGAGCAGTTCTTC.

The chain links TRBV9 to TRBJ2-5, with 10 bases fitting TRBD2. The trim removed 4 bases at V and 4 bases at J, leaving 10 bases unmatched. This CDR3 comprises 16 residues. CDR1 is SGDLS, CDR2 YYNGEE, per germline. The CDR3 nucleotides are TGTGCCAGCAGCCAGGGGAGCGGGGGGGCCGGAGAGACCCAGTACTTC. As protein: CASSQGSGGAGETQYF.

The CDR3 loop is CASSQGPASGQGYGYTF. CDR3 bases: TGTGCCAGCAGCCAAGGACCTGCTTCGGGACAGGGCTATGGCTACACCTTC. V is TRBV3-1 (or the pseudogene TRBV3-2) and J is TRBJ1-2; 9 bases are shared with TRBD1. The CDR3 extends over 17 amino acids. Germline values: CDR1 LGHDT, CDR2 YNNKEL (reference sequence). Germline trimming cut 1 base from V and 4 bases from J; bases unmatched to any gene: 10.

The V call is TRBV3-1 (or the pseudogene TRBV3-2), the J call TRBJ2-3, with D perhaps TRBD2 (6 bases). CDR3 length: 16 residues. V lost 4 bases to trimming and J lost 9 bases, with 23 bases between them. CDR1 LGHDT and CDR2 YNNKEL come from the germline V gene (reference sequence). The DNA of the CDR3 is TGTGCCAGCAGCCCCGAACTAGCAGGGACCCGGGGGACGCAGTATTTT. It is translated as CASSPELAGTRGTQYF.

The chain carries TRBV7-2 and TRBJ1-3; D unresolved. Germline lookup yields CDR1 SGHTA and CDR2 FQGNSA. V lost 4 bases, J lost 0 bases, and 7 bases lay in between. The CDR3 has 14 amino acids. The CDR3 loop is CASSWPSSGNTIYF. CDR3 nucleotide sequence: TGTGCCAGCAGCTGGCCGAGCTCTGGAAACACCATATATTTT.

J is TRBJ1-1 and V is TRBV4-2, with 7 bases lining up with TRBD1. V lost 3 bases, J lost 6 bases, and 7 bases stayed unmatched. Germline V CDR1 and CDR2: LGHNA, YNFKEQ. The CDR3 sequence is 14 residues long. The CDR3 DNA reads TGTGCCAGCAGCCAGACGGCGCAGGGGGCTGAAGCTTTCTTT. This sequence encodes CASSQTAQGAEAFF.

The chain links TRBV6-6 to TRBJ2-2; the D is unclear. V was cut by 2 bases and J by 4 bases, with 14 bases left in between. Per the germline V gene, CDR1 is MNHNY and CDR2 is SVGAGI (reference sequence). There are 16 residues in the CDR3. In nucleotides, the CDR3 is TGTGCCAGCAGTTACCTTCGAGCTCAGAGCACCGGGGAGCTGTTTTTT. It specifies CASSYLRAQSTGELFF.

The chain is built from TRBV28 and TRBJ2-2, with 7 bases aligning to TRBD1. With 8 bases clipped from V and 6 bases from J, the junction kept 6 bases outside the gene matches. CDR1 MDHEN and CDR2 SYDVKM come from the germline V gene. This CDR3 region has 13 residues. In DNA, the CDR3 is TGTGCCAGCCGGGACAGATTACCCGGGGAGCTGTTTTTT. Translating gives CASRDRLPGELFF. Full variable domain (missing parts from reference TRBV28 and TRBJ2-2): DVKVTQSSRYLVKRTGEKVFLECVQDMDHENMFWYRQDPGLGLRLIYFSYDVKMKEKGDIPEGYSVSREKKERFSLILESASTNQTSMYLCASRDRLPGELFFGEGSRLTVL.

The chain joins TRBV6-5 to TRBJ1-5; D gene unclear. With 2 bases removed from V and 7 bases from J, the gap between germline ends came to 9 bases. Germline-derived CDR1 and CDR2 are MNHEY and SVGAGI. There are 13 residues in the CDR3. The DNA of the CDR3 is TGTGCCAGCAGTTACGACTCTCAGCAGCCCCAGCATTTT. Protein: CASSYDSQQPQHF.

The chain joins TRBV3-1 (or the pseudogene TRBV3-2) to TRBJ1-1; D is ambiguous. The CDR3 has 18 residues. Germline V gene lookup returns CDR1 LGHDT and CDR2 YNNKEL (reference sequence). The V gene lost 0 bases and the J gene lost 1 base, with 18 bases spanning the gap. CDR3 amino acids: CASSQEGSAEWWNTEAFF. Here the CDR3 DNA reads TGTGCCAGCAGCCAAGAGGGGTCGGCCGAATGGTGGAACACTGAAGCTTTCTTT.

The chain recombines TRBV19 with TRBJ2-7; 9 bases map to TRBD1. V lost 5 bases and J lost 3; bases outside the gene matches: 8. The CDR3 is 15 amino acids. Looked up from germline, CDR1 is LNHDA and CDR2 is SQIVND (reference sequence). CDR3 nucleotide sequence: TGTGCCAGTAGTTTTGCGGGACAGGGTAACTACGAGCAGTACTTC. Translated: CASSFAGQGNYEQYF.

The rearrangement links TRBV7-6 to TRBJ1-2, with D uncertain. Germline V CDR1 and CDR2: SGHVS, FNYEAQ. Trimming shortened V by 5 bases and J by 0 bases, and 13 bases separated the two germline ends. The CDR3 is 15 amino acids. The CDR3 protein is CASSASPGANYGYTF. The CDR3 region has the DNA TGTGCCAGCAGCGCCTCCCCCGGGGCTAACTATGGCTACACCTTC.

V gene TRBV13 combines with J gene TRBJ2-7, with 7 bases fitting TRBD1. Germline V gene sequence: CDR1 PRHDT, CDR2 FYEKMQ (reference sequence). The CDR3 totals 13 residues. The junction had 4 bases not matched to a gene; V was cut back by 5 bases and J by 3 bases. Here the CDR3 reads CASSVRDSYEQYF. DNA for the CDR3: TGTGCCAGCAGCGTTCGGGACAGCTACGAGCAGTACTTC.

The table lists this clone with many counts. CDR3 amino acids: CASSFDRGQGDYEQYF. CDR3 DNA sequence: TGTGCCAGCAGTTTTGATAGGGGACAGGGGGACTACGAGCAGTACTTC. The gene calls are TRBV28 and TRBJ2-7; TRBD1 matches at 11 bases. The CDR3 length is 16 residues. Germline CDR1 MDHEN, CDR2 SYDVKM. V dropped 3 bases and J dropped 3; count of bases not matched to a gene: 7.

This chain connects TRBV4-2 to TRBJ2-7; 8 bases are shared with TRBD1. V lost 3 bases and J lost 2; bases outside the gene matches: 12. The V gene's germline CDR1 is LGHNA and CDR2 YNFKEQ. CDR3 length: 17 residues. CDR3 protein: CASSQPGQGTPTYEQYF. The CDR3, as DNA: TGTGCCAGCAGCCAGCCCGGACAGGGAACGCCAACCTACGAGCAGTACTTC.

This chain connects TRBV6-5 to TRBJ1-1; TRBD1 is a possible D gene (5 bases). This CDR3 comprises 14 residues. Trimming removed 6 bases from V and 5 bases from J, with 16 bases in between. Germline CDR1 MNHEY, CDR2 SVGAGI. The CDR3 loop is CASRGTRQRTEAFF. The CDR3 bases are TGTGCCAGCAGGGGGACCCGTCAGAGGACTGAAGCTTTCTTT.

The chain is built from TRBV5-5 and TRBJ2-3; no clear D. CDR1 and CDR2 (germline): SGHKS, YYEKEE (reference sequence). The CDR3 has 15 residues. Trimming removed 0 bases at V and 0 bases at J, with 8 bases between. As DNA, the CDR3 is TGTGCCAGCAGCTTGGTAGGGCGTAGCACAGATACGCAGTATTTT. The encoded protein is CASSLVGRSTDTQYF.